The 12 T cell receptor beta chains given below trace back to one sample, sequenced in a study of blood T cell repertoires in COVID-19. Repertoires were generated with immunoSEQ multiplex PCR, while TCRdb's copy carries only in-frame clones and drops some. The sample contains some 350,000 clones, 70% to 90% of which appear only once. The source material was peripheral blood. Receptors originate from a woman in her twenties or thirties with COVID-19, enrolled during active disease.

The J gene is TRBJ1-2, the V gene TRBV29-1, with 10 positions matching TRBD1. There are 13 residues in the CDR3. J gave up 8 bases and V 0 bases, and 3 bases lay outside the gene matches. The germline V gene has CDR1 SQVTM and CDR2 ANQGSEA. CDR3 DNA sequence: TGCAGCGTTGAAGAGGGGACAGGGGACGGCTACACCTTC. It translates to CSVEEGTGDGYTF.

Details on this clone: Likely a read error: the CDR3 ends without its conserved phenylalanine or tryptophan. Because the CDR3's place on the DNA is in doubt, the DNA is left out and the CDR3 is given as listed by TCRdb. The CDR3 region is CASRTDRRRA. The rearrangement uses TRBV25-1 and TRBJ2-7; the table gives TRBD1 as D, unverified against the DNA. The CDR3 region is 10 residues in length, termini included. Per the germline V gene, CDR1 is MGHDK and CDR2 is SYGVNS.

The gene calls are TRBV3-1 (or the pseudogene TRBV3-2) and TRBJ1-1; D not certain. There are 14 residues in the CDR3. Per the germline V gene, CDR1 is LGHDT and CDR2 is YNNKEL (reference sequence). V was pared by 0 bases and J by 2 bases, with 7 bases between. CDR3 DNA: TGTGCCAGCAGCCAAGACTGGAGCAACACTGAAGCTTTCTTT. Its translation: CASSQDWSNTEAFF.

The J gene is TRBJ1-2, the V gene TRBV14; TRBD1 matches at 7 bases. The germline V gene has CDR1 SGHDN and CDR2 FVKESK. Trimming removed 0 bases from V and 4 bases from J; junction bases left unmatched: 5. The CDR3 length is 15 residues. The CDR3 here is CASSQDRWDSYGYTF. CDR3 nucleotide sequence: TGTGCCAGCAGCCAAGATCGATGGGACAGCTATGGCTACACCTTC.

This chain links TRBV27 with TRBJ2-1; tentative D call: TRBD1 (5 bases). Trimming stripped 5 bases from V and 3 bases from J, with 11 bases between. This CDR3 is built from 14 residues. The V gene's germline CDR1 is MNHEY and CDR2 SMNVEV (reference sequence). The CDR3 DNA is TGTGCCAGCAGTACCCGACAGCGCTACAATGAGCAGTTCTTC. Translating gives CASSTRQRYNEQFF.

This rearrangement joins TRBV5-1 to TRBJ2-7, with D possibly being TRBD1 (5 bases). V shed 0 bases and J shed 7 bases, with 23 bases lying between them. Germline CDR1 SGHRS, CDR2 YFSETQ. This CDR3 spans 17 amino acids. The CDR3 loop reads CASSLEAGLWGGMEQYF. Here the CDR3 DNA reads TGCGCCAGCAGCTTGGAGGCTGGGCTCTGGGGCGGAATGGAGCAGTACTTC.

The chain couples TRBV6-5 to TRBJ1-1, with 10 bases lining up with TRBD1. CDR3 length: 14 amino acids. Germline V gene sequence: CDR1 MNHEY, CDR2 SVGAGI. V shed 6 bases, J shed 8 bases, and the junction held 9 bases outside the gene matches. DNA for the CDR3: TGTGCCAGCAGCAGGGGACAGGGGAGGAGGGAAGCTTTCTTT. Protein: CASSRGQGRREAFF.

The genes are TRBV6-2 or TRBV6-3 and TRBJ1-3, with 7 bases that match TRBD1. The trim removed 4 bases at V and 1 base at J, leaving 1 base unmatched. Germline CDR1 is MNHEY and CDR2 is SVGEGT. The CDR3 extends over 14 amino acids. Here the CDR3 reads CASSLTGSGNTIYF. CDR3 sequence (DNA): TGTGCCAGCAGTTTGACAGGGTCTGGAAACACCATATATTTT.

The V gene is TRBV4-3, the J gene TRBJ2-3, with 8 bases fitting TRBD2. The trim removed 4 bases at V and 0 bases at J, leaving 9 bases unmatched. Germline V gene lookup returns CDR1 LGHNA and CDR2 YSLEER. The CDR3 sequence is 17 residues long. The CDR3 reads CASSPRGQRGSTDTQYF. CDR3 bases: TGCGCCAGCAGCCCGAGAGGGCAGCGGGGGAGCACAGATACGCAGTATTTT.

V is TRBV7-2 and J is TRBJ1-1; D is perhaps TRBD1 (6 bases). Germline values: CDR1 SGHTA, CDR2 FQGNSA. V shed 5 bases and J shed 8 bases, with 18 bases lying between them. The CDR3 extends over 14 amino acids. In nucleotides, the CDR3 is TGTGCCAGCAGCACCCCGGGCGGGGGGCGAGAAGCTTTCTTT. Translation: CASSTPGGGREAFF.

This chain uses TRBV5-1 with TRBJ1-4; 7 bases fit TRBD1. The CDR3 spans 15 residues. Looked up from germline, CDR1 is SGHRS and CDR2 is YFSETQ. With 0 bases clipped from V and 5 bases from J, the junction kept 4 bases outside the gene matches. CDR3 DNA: TGCGCCAGCAGCTTGGCGGGACAGCGGAATGAAAAACTGTTTTTT. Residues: CASSLAGQRNEKLFF.

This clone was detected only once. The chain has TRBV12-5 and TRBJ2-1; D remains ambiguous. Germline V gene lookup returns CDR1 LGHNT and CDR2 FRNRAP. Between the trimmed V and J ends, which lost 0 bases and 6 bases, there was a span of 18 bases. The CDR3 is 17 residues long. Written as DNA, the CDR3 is TGTGCTAGTGGTTTGGTACGACTCTTCTACAAGCCCAATGAGCAGTTCTTC. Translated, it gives CASGLVRLFYKPNEQFF.